This T cell receptor beta chain was profiled in a study of CD8 T cells in Susac syndrome. Trimming took 2 bases from V and 0 from J, leaving 19 bases between them. The CDR3 runs 18 residues. The germline CDR1 and CDR2 sequences are MNHEY and SVGAGI. CD8+ and CD4+ T cells from blood underwent TCR beta sequencing. While CD8+ and CD4+ T cells were isolated negatively, TEMRA cells were enriched by FACS. The RNA input was about 0.5 to 1 ug, and it was reverse transcribed with random hexamers. Multiplex PCR with immunoSEQ amplified the TCR beta CDR3 across 54 Vbeta and 13 Jbeta. MiXCR, run by TCRdb on the immunoSEQ multiplex PCR reads, gives a single entry per CDR3 protein. In the table there are almost 450,000 distinct CDR3 sequences, roughly 85% of which are singletons.

Specimen: CD8+ T cells from PBMCs. The chain carries TRBV6-5 and TRBJ1-1; TRBD1 is a possible D gene (5 bases). The TCR was taken from a human donor with multiple sclerosis. The CDR3 sequence is CASSYVWGENLMNTEAFF. The CDR3 region has the DNA TGTGCCAGCAGTTACGTCTGGGGGGAAAACCTTATGAACACTGAAGCTTTCTTT.